The 14 T cell receptor beta chains presented below share a single source sample, sequenced in a study of neoadjuvant anti-PD-1 for oral cavity cancer. Some clones are missing from TCRdb's copy, which holds only in-frame ones; the method was immunoSEQ multiplex PCR. The table has approximately 17,000 clones, approximately 70% seen once. The source was PBMCs, collected before nivolumab (anti-PD-1) treatment. The receptors were gathered from a person aged 35-79 years with oral cavity squamous cell carcinoma.

J is TRBJ2-5 and V is TRBV6-1, with D possibly being TRBD1 (6 bases). CDR1 and CDR2 (germline): MNHNS, SASEGT. V shed 1 base and J shed 6 bases, with 12 bases lying between them. This CDR3 has 14 amino acids. The CDR3 DNA follows: TGTGCCAGCAGTGAAGGTACAGGGAGAAAGACCCAGTACTTC. Its translation: CASSEGTGRKTQYF.

This clone was detected only a few times. Written as DNA, the CDR3 is TGTGCCAGTAGTATAGGTGGGGACATGAACACTGAAGCTTTCTTT. The encoded protein is CASSIGGDMNTEAFF. This rearrangement joins TRBV19 to TRBJ1-1, with D possibly TRBD1 on 6 matching bases. The CDR3 is 15 amino acids. CDR1 is LNHDA and CDR2 is SQIVND in the germline V gene (reference sequence). Trimming cost V 1 base and J 0 bases, with 9 bases left between them.

This clone was observed a single time. The chain joins TRBV10-3 to TRBJ2-3; D remains ambiguous. Trimming cost V 3 bases and J 0 bases, with 10 bases left between them. Per the germline V gene, CDR1 is ENHRY and CDR2 is SYGVKD. The CDR3 has 15 residues. The CDR3 coding sequence is TGTGCCATCAGTGACCCGGCGCAGAGCACAGATACGCAGTATTTT. As protein: CAISDPAQSTDTQYF.

This chain uses TRBV7-2 with TRBJ1-4; a weak D match, TRBD1 (5 bases). V was cut by 5 bases and J by 4 bases, with 14 bases left in between. This CDR3 contains 15 residues. Looked up from germline, CDR1 is SGHTA and CDR2 is FQGNSA. The CDR3: CASSHDSSSNEKLFF. DNA of the CDR3: TGTGCCAGCAGCCATGACAGCAGTAGTAATGAAAAACTGTTTTTT.

This clone was counted between two and nine times. The chain uses TRBV2 and TRBJ1-1; the match to TRBD1 covers 7 bases. Germline V lookup: CDR1 SNHLY, CDR2 FYNNEI. The CDR3 totals 14 residues. J was trimmed by 0 bases and V by 5 bases; bases with no gene match: 3. The CDR3 DNA reads as TGTGCCAGCAGTAAACAGGGGATGAACACTGAAGCTTTCTTT. This gives the protein CASSKQGMNTEAFF.

This clone was seen a few times. The J gene is TRBJ1-1, the V gene TRBV19, with 8 nucleotides matching TRBD1. V lost 6 bases and J lost 0; bases outside the gene matches: 9. The CDR3 is 16 residues long. Germline lookup yields CDR1 LNHDA and CDR2 SQIVND (reference sequence). CDR3 nucleotides: TGTGCCAGTAGCACCGGGACAGGAAAAATGAACACTGAAGCTTTCTTT. This codes for CASSTGTGKMNTEAFF.

The chain is built from TRBV5-1 and TRBJ2-6; D is ambiguous. CDR1 is SGHRS and CDR2 is YFSETQ in the germline V gene. Trimming cost V 0 bases and J 1 base, with 14 bases left between them. The CDR3 spans 18 residues. The CDR3 sequence is CASSLDRSTGSGANVLTF. The CDR3 nucleotides read TGCGCCAGCAGCTTGGATCGGTCAACGGGTTCTGGGGCCAACGTCCTGACTTTC. The full variable domain, its missing parts supplied by reference TRBV5-1 and TRBJ2-6, is KAGVTQTPRYLIKTRGQQVTLSCSPISGHRSVSWYQQTPGQGLQFLFEYFSETQRNKGNFPGRFSGRQFSNSRSEMNVSTLELGDSALYLCASSLDRSTGSGANVLTFGAGSRLTVL.

The V and J genes are TRBV25-1 and TRBJ2-7; D unresolved. V was cut by 2 bases and J by 0 bases, with 8 bases left in between. Germline V gene lookup returns CDR1 MGHDK and CDR2 SYGVNS. The CDR3 loop spans 14 amino acids. Here the CDR3 DNA reads TGTGCCAGCAGTGAAACTGCGTTCTCCTACGAGCAGTACTTC. It yields the protein CASSETAFSYEQYF.

The chain recombines TRBV7-9 with TRBJ1-1; D possibly corresponds to TRBD1 (6 bases). The CDR3 runs to 16 residues. Germline V lookup: CDR1 SEHNR, CDR2 FQNEAQ (reference sequence). V was pared by 4 bases and J by 8 bases, with 23 bases between. CDR3 sequence reads: CASSSGGGRAPLEAFF. The CDR3 DNA sequence: TGTGCCAGCAGCTCCGGTGGGGGGCGAGCACCTTTGGAAGCTTTCTTT.

This rearrangement joins TRBV5-1 to TRBJ2-1, with TRBD2 as a possible D gene (6 bases). Germline lookup yields CDR1 SGHRS and CDR2 YFSETQ. The V gene lost 4 bases and the J gene lost 9 bases, with 20 bases spanning the gap. This CDR3 is 15 amino acids long. The CDR3 nucleotides read TGCGCCAGCAGCGCACGCATGGACGGGGGTCGTGAGCAGTTCTTC. Amino acids: CASSARMDGGREQFF.

This clone has just a few counts. The chain links TRBV7-6 to TRBJ2-7; D gene unclear. This CDR3 is 14 amino acids long. Between the trimmed V and J ends, which lost 3 bases and 3 bases, there was a span of 12 bases. CDR1 is SGHVS and CDR2 is FNYEAQ in the germline V gene. The CDR3 sequence: CASSLSKPGYEQYF. The CDR3 coding sequence is TGTGCCAGCAGCTTGTCCAAGCCGGGCTACGAGCAGTACTTC. Together with reference TRBV7-6 and TRBJ2-7, the CDR3 gives the full variable domain: GAGVSQSPRYKVTKRGQDVALRCDPISGHVSLYWYRQALGQGPEFLTYFNYEAQQDKSGLPNDRFSAERPEGSISTLTIQRTEQRDSAMYRCASSLSKPGYEQYFGPGTRLTVT.

This rearrangement joins TRBV11-2 to TRBJ1-2; perhaps TRBD1 as D (6 bases). Per germline, CDR1 SGHAT and CDR2 FQNNGV. V lost 1 base to trimming and J lost 3 bases, with 12 bases between them. The CDR3 extends over 15 amino acids. For the CDR3, the DNA is TGTGCCAGCAGCTTAGCTGCGGGGGGCGACTATGGCTACACCTTC. Translated: CASSLAAGGDYGYTF.

This clone was found a few times. Here the CDR3 reads CASSRRQAPYEQYF. The CDR3 DNA sequence: TGTGCCAGCAGTAGGAGACAGGCCCCCTACGAGCAGTACTTC. The genes are TRBV27 and TRBJ2-7; D is possibly TRBD1 (6 bases). V gave up 5 bases and J gave up 2 bases, with 13 bases separating them. The CDR3 runs to 14 residues. Germline CDR1 and CDR2: MNHEY and SMNVEV (reference sequence).

The rearrangement links TRBV29-1 to TRBJ1-1; D is unclear. The germline V gene has CDR1 SQVTM and CDR2 ANQGSEA. This CDR3 has 14 residues. Trimming removed 1 base at V and 0 bases at J, with 9 bases between. The CDR3: CSVEGGRLNTEAFF. The CDR3 DNA reads as TGCAGCGTTGAAGGGGGAAGGCTGAACACTGAAGCTTTCTTT.